These 29 T cell receptor beta chains were sequenced from one sample in a study of human T cells and chemical hapten exposure. From the RACE reads, TCRdb called clonotypes with MiXCR, one entry per CDR3 protein. This table has 300,000 to 400,000 distinct CDR3 sequences, approximately 6.3% appearing once. Stated time point: patch test 1, 2 weeks after DPC sensitization. Treatment meaning: therapeutic diphenylcyclopropenone sensitization with weekly scalp DPC. Sequences were derived from whole blood, sampled in connection with sensitization to the hapten diphenylcyclopropenone (DPC). The receptors stem from a woman younger than 35 with alopecia areata. Some clones in this sample may be carry-over from other donors' samples.

This clonotype was seen a few times. This sequence joins TRBV6-5 and TRBJ1-2, with 9 bases aligning to TRBD1. The CDR3 sequence is 14 residues long. J lost 5 bases, V lost 6 bases, and 7 bases had no gene match. CDR1 and CDR2 from the germline V gene are MNHEY and SVGAGI. The CDR3 region has the DNA TGTGCCAGCAGGCTTGACAGGGGGGTTTATGGCTACACCTTC. Its protein product is CASRLDRGVYGYTF.

The genes are TRBV18 and TRBJ1-4; TRBD1 agrees at 8 bases. The CDR3 spans 14 residues. The germline CDR1 and CDR2 sequences are KGHSH and LQKENI. V shed 6 bases and J 8 bases; nucleotides not matched to a gene: 8. This CDR3 is CASSLQGAEEKLFF. DNA for the CDR3: TGTGCCAGCTCTCTCCAGGGGGCGGAAGAAAAACTGTTTTTT.

This clonotype was seen only a few times. This sequence joins TRBV12-3 or TRBV12-4 and TRBJ1-1, with unresolved D. The CDR3 is made up of 12 amino acids. V was pared by 0 bases and J by 5 bases, with 4 bases between. As DNA, the CDR3 is TGTGCCAGCAGTTTAGCGCTTACTGAAGCTTTCTTT. Translated: CASSLALTEAFF.

This clonotype came up many times. The chain uses TRBV6-6 and TRBJ2-5, with TRBD2 matching over 9 bases. The CDR3 loop spans 15 amino acids. V lost 5 bases to trimming and J lost 1 base; unmatched junction nucleotides: 5. Germline loops: CDR1 MNHNY, CDR2 SVGAGI (reference sequence). This CDR3 reads CASSPLTSGQETQYF. CDR3 nucleotide sequence: TGTGCCAGCAGTCCCTTGACTAGCGGCCAAGAGACCCAGTACTTC.

The table lists this clonotype with many counts. At one of its ends the junction is not consistent with the germline gene, which may arise from a read error. The V and J genes are TRBV12-3 or TRBV12-4 and TRBJ2-7; TRBD1 aligns across 9 bases. This CDR3 has 12 amino acids. The chain's CDR3 is CASSLNRDRVGF. The CDR3 DNA follows: TGTGCCAGCAGTTTAAACCGGGACAGGGTGGGTTTC.

This clonotype was recorded a few times. V usage is TRBV7-2 and J usage is TRBJ2-2; D might be TRBD2 (6 bases). CDR3 length: 16 residues. Germline V CDR1 and CDR2: SGHTA, FQGNSA. V lost 5 bases, J lost 1 base, and 14 bases lay in between. The CDR3 DNA reads TGTGCCAGCAGCCAGAACGGGCGGGGGAACACCGGGGAGCTGTTTTTT. This sequence encodes CASSQNGRGNTGELFF.

The chain recombines TRBV6-5 with TRBJ1-1, with D possibly TRBD1 on 6 matching bases. The CDR3 runs 14 residues. CDR1 and CDR2 from the germline V gene are MNHEY and SVGAGI. V gave up 6 bases and J gave up 0 bases, with 11 bases separating them. CDR3: CASRRQELNTEAFF. CDR3 bases: TGTGCCAGCAGGAGACAGGAATTGAACACTGAAGCTTTCTTT.

This chain connects TRBV7-8 to TRBJ1-1; a possible D gene is TRBD1 (6 bases). V lost 3 bases and J lost 8, with 13 bases in between. The V gene's germline CDR1 is SGHVS and CDR2 FQNEAQ. CDR3 size: 13 residues. This CDR3 is CASSLTGPSEAFF. DNA for the CDR3: TGTGCCAGCAGCTTGACAGGTCCCTCCGAAGCTTTCTTT.

The chain combines TRBV29-1 with TRBJ2-2, with 10 bases identical to TRBD1. Germline trimming cut 3 bases from V and 6 bases from J; bases unmatched to any gene: 4. From germline, CDR1 is SQVTM and CDR2 ANQGSEA. This CDR3 is 14 amino acids long. The CDR3 coding sequence is TGCAGCGTTGATCAGGGGACAGGGGCCGGGGAGCTGTTTTTT. It codes for CSVDQGTGAGELFF.

This chain connects TRBV5-8 to TRBJ2-5, with 10 bases identical to TRBD1. Germline V lookup: CDR1 SGHTS, CDR2 YDEGEE. The length of the CDR3 is 15 residues. The trim removed 0 bases at V and 4 bases at J, leaving 3 bases unmatched. CDR3 protein: CASSLEGQGGETQYF. The DNA for the CDR3 is TGTGCCAGCAGCTTGGAAGGACAGGGGGGAGAGACCCAGTACTTC.

The rearrangement links TRBV7-8 to TRBJ2-7, with D possibly matching TRBD1 (5 bases). The CDR3 contains 13 residues. Germline V gene data show CDR1 as SGHVS and CDR2 as FQNEAQ. Trimming shortened V by 5 bases and J by 7 bases, and 15 bases separated the two germline ends. The CDR3 here is CASSPDRFREQYF. The CDR3 coding sequence is TGTGCCAGCAGCCCAGACAGATTTAGGGAGCAGTACTTC.

The V and J genes are TRBV6-2 or TRBV6-3 and TRBJ2-3; D is unclear. Per the germline V gene, CDR1 is MNHEY and CDR2 is SVGEGT. The CDR3 extends over 10 amino acids. Deletions cut 2 bases from V and 6 bases from J, with 0 bases between. CDR3 in DNA: TGTGCCAGCAGTTACGATACGCAGTATTTT. Amino acid sequence: CASSYDTQYF.

The rearrangement joins TRBV4-1 to TRBJ1-6; possibly TRBD1 for D (5 bases). The CDR3 is 14 amino acids. Germline V gene lookup returns CDR1 MGHRA and CDR2 YSYEKL. Trimming left V 5 bases short and J 10 bases short, with 15 bases between. The CDR3 DNA follows: TGCGCCAGCAGCAAAGGACATCGGGGATCACCCCTCCACTTT. It translates to CASSKGHRGSPLHF.

This clonotype was observed at least ten times. The chain links TRBV5-4 to TRBJ1-2, with 9 bases matching TRBD1. The CDR3 consists of 15 residues. V lost 3 bases, J lost 2 bases, and 5 bases stayed unmatched. Germline CDR1 and CDR2: SGHNT and YYREEE (reference sequence). CDR3 DNA: TGTGCCAGCAGCTACCGGGGACAGGGAAACTATGGCTACACCTTC. It yields the protein CASSYRGQGNYGYTF.

This clonotype occurred many times. The gene calls are TRBV18 and TRBJ2-3; TRBD2 might be the D (5 bases). CDR3 length: 12 residues. Germline-derived CDR1 and CDR2 are KGHSH and LQKENI. Trimming took 2 bases from V and 6 from J, leaving 6 bases between them. The CDR3 is CASSPGEDTQYF. In DNA form, the CDR3 reads TGTGCCAGCTCACCAGGGGAGGATACGCAGTATTTT.

This clonotype showed up many times. The chain carries TRBV18 and TRBJ2-5, with D maybe TRBD2 (5 bases). The CDR3 is 13 residues long. The V and J ends lost 3 bases and 5 bases respectively, with 10 bases between them. From germline, CDR1 is KGHSH and CDR2 LQKENI. CDR3 DNA sequence: TGTGCCAGCTCACCTCCTAGCCTGGAGACCCAGTACTTC. It is translated as CASSPPSLETQYF.

This clonotype has more than one count but fewer than ten. The CDR3 sequence is CASSGAGDTQYF. The CDR3 nucleotides are TGTGCCAGCAGTGGGGCCGGAGATACGCAGTATTTT. V is TRBV4-2 and J is TRBJ2-3; possible D gene TRBD1, 5 bases. V lost 6 bases and J lost 5, with 9 bases in between. CDR1 LGHNA and CDR2 YNFKEQ come from the germline V gene. The CDR3 has 12 amino acids.

This chain connects TRBV6-6 to TRBJ2-3; the D call may be TRBD1 or TRBD2 (6 bases each). Germline CDR1 and CDR2: MNHNY and SVGAGI (reference sequence). The germline V and J ends were trimmed by 3 bases and 4 bases, with 17 bases remaining between them. This CDR3 region has 16 residues. The CDR3, as DNA: TGTGCCAGCAGTTATTTGGGGGCGGAGGGGGCAGATACGCAGTATTTT. Translation: CASSYLGAEGADTQYF.

In this sample, this clonotype turned up many times. This rearrangement joins TRBV12-3 or TRBV12-4 to TRBJ2-3, with D hard to call. The CDR3 length is 14 residues. The germline V and J ends were trimmed by 3 bases and 3 bases, with 10 bases remaining between them. In nucleotides, the CDR3 is TGTGCCAGCAGTTTCCCATCCGCGACAGATACGCAGTATTTT. Translated, it gives CASSFPSATDTQYF.

This clonotype was counted at least ten times. This chain links TRBV27 with TRBJ1-4; no reliable D call. CDR3 length equals 14 residues. The V end lost 5 bases, the J end lost 7 bases, and 14 bases lay between the germline ends. Per germline, CDR1 MNHEY and CDR2 SMNVEV (reference sequence). CDR3 sequence: CASSPAGLLEKLFF. The CDR3 nucleotides read TGTGCCAGCAGTCCCGCAGGACTGCTTGAAAAACTGTTTTTT.

The chain links TRBV29-1 to TRBJ2-7; D possibly corresponds to TRBD1 (5 bases). Trimming cost V 4 bases and J 0 bases, with 10 bases left between them. Germline V gene data show CDR1 as SQVTM and CDR2 as ANQGSEA. The CDR3 spans 13 residues. The CDR3 region has the DNA TGCAGCGTTGGGGGCAGTCTCTCCTACGAGCAGTACTTC. As protein: CSVGGSLSYEQYF.

This clonotype was detected ten times or more. The J gene is TRBJ2-3, the V gene TRBV5-6, with 10 bases that match TRBD2. Losses at the gene ends were 1 base for V and 4 bases for J; bases not matched to a gene: 6. The germline V gene has CDR1 SGHDT and CDR2 YYEEEE. The CDR3 covers 16 residues. CDR3 bases: TGTGCCAGCAGCTTGATTCCTAGCGGGGGAGCAGATACGCAGTATTTT. As protein: CASSLIPSGGADTQYF.

Only a few counts were recorded for this clonotype. The V gene is TRBV9, the J gene TRBJ2-1, with 8 bases fitting TRBD2. Germline V lookup: CDR1 SGDLS, CDR2 YYNGEE. V lost 0 bases and J lost 10; bases outside the gene matches: 0. The CDR3 consists of 12 residues. The CDR3, as DNA: TGTGCCAGCAGCGTAGTAGCGGGGGAGCAGTTCTTC. Its translation: CASSVVAGEQFF.

This clonotype occurred a few times. This rearrangement joins TRBV6-2 or TRBV6-3 to TRBJ1-5, with D maybe TRBD1 (5 bases). Germline loops: CDR1 MNHEY, CDR2 SVGEGT. V gave up 7 bases and J gave up 0 bases, with 13 bases separating them. The CDR3 is 15 residues long. The CDR3 DNA reads as TGTGCCAGCACAGACAGAGACTATAGCAATCAGCCCCAGCATTTT. This translates into CASTDRDYSNQPQHF.

At least ten counts were recorded for this clonotype. The chain combines TRBV4-2 with TRBJ1-1, with D tentatively TRBD1 (5 bases). The germline CDR1 and CDR2 sequences are LGHNA and YNFKEQ. V lost 0 bases and J lost 13, with 21 bases in between. The CDR3 runs 15 residues. CDR3 protein: CASSQDRTTKLLSFF. CDR3 DNA sequence: TGTGCCAGCAGCCAAGATCGGACAACCAAACTATTAAGTTTCTTT.

CDR3 loop: CASSWASGGYNEQFF. The CDR3, as DNA: TGTGCCAGCAGTTGGGCTAGCGGGGGCTACAATGAGCAGTTCTTC. V usage is TRBV27 and J usage is TRBJ2-1, with 10 bases identical to TRBD2. V gave up 4 bases and J gave up 3 bases; unmatched junction bases: 3. The germline gives CDR1 MNHEY, CDR2 SMNVEV (reference sequence). There are 15 residues in the CDR3.

This clonotype has more than one count but fewer than ten. V is TRBV12-5 and J is TRBJ1-1; TRBD1 might be the D (5 bases). Germline CDR1 reads LGHNT; CDR2 reads FRNRAP. The CDR3 has 13 residues. Trimming took 3 bases from V and 1 from J, leaving 6 bases between them. CDR3 region: CASGFGQNTEAFF. The DNA of the CDR3 is TGTGCTAGTGGTTTTGGACAGAACACTGAAGCTTTCTTT.

This clonotype was detected many times. The chain is built from TRBV12-3 or TRBV12-4 and TRBJ2-7; 12 positions agree with TRBD2. Trimming at V came to 7 bases and at J to 4 bases, leaving 5 bases not matched to a gene. There are 14 residues in the CDR3. The CDR3 reads CASTRTSGVYEQYF. CDR3 coding DNA: TGTGCCAGCACCCGGACTAGCGGGGTTTACGAGCAGTACTTC.

The chain couples TRBV20-1 to TRBJ2-7; 8 bases are a match to TRBD1. The CDR3 extends over 13 amino acids. Germline values: CDR1 DFQATT, CDR2 SNEGSKA (reference sequence). After removal of 1 base from V and 5 bases from J, the junction contained 4 bases not matched to a gene. CDR3 nucleotides: TGCAGTGCTAGAGGTGACAGGGGAGACGAGCAGTACTTC. It yields the protein CSARGDRGDEQYF.